The rows below give T cell receptor beta chains drawn from one sample of a study of OX40 agonist ivuxolimab in advanced cancers. The assay was immunoSEQ multiplex PCR, and TCRdb's table has in-frame clones only and misses some. The data hold around 68,000 clones, with 91% observed a single time. Sequenced here: CD4+ or CD8+ T cells sorted from blood, sampled in a trial of the OX40 agonist ivuxolimab. The receptors here all came from an adult with an advanced solid tumor such as melanoma, head and neck, liver or kidney cancer. Each CDR3 is given with its conserved first and last residue. D genes are given only for firm matches. Clone size is shown for a subset of rows, as once, few, many or a class of expanded clone.

V: TRBV9
D: -
J: TRBJ2-7
size: -
DNA: TGTGCCAGCAGCGTAGGGGTCAGCTCCTACGAGCAGTACTTC
CDR3: CASSVGVSSYEQYF

V: TRBV11-2
D: TRBD1
J: TRBJ2-5
size: once
DNA: TGTGCCAGCAGCTTAGTACAGGGGGCTATCGTTCGGGAGACCCAGTACTTC
CDR3: CASSLVQGAIVRETQYF

V: TRBV29-1
D: -
J: TRBJ2-1
size: -
DNA: TGCAGCGTTGTGGGACGAAGCTCCTACAATGAGCAGTTCTTC
CDR3: CSVVGRSSYNEQFF

V: TRBV10-3
D: -
J: TRBJ1-1
size: -
DNA: TGTGCCATCAGTGAGGGCAGGGAGAACACTGAAGCTTTCTTT
CDR3: CAISEGRENTEAFF

V: TRBV18
D: TRBD1
J: TRBJ1-1
size: -
DNA: TGTGCCAGCTCACCTGACAGGGGCACAGAAGCTTTCTTT
CDR3: CASSPDRGTEAFF

V: TRBV11-3
D: TRBD2
J: TRBJ2-7
size: -
DNA: TGTGCCAGCAGCTCCGCCGGGACTAGCGGGTCCTACGAGCAGTACTTC
CDR3: CASSSAGTSGSYEQYF

V: TRBV6-1
D: -
J: TRBJ2-3
size: -
DNA: TGTGCCAGCAGTGTGGCGGGCCTCAGCACAGATACGCAGTATTTT
CDR3: CASSVAGLSTDTQYF

V: TRBV30
D: -
J: TRBJ2-5
size: -
DNA: TGTGCCTGGAGTGTACTTACGCGGACCCAGTACTTC
CDR3: CAWSVLTRTQYF

V: TRBV19
D: -
J: TRBJ2-7
size: -
DNA: TGTGCCAGTAGTATAAACAGGGTTGGGAACGAGCAGTACTTC
CDR3: CASSINRVGNEQYF

V: TRBV5-1
D: -
J: TRBJ2-1
size: -
DNA: TGCGCCAGCAGCTTGGGCGACGGCTACAATGAGCAGTTCTTC
CDR3: CASSLGDGYNEQFF

V: TRBV30
D: TRBD2
J: TRBJ2-3
size: -
DNA: TGTGCCTGGAGGGTAGCGGGGGGCACAGATACGCAGTATTTT
CDR3: CAWRVAGGTDTQYF

V: TRBV7-9
D: TRBD1
J: TRBJ2-1
size: -
DNA: TGTGCCAGCAGGTCACCGGGACAGGGGGCAAATGAGCAGTTCTTC
CDR3: CASRSPGQGANEQFF

V: TRBV27
D: TRBD1
J: TRBJ1-2
size: -
DNA: TGTGCCAGCAGTTTTAGTAAGGCAGGGGGCTTAAGGGGCTACACCTTC
CDR3: CASSFSKAGGLRGYTF

V: TRBV6-6
D: -
J: TRBJ2-5
size: -
DNA: TGTGCCAGCAGGGCCCAGGGGAGTGGGGAGACCCAGTACTTC
CDR3: CASRAQGSGETQYF

V: TRBV5-5
D: -
J: TRBJ1-1
size: -
DNA: TGTGCCAGCAGCCGGCAGTTCACTGAAGCTTTCTTT
CDR3: CASSRQFTEAFF

V: TRBV6-5
D: -
J: TRBJ2-5
size: -
DNA: TGTGCCAGCAGTTACCAGGGGCGGGGCCAAGAGACCCAGTACTTC
CDR3: CASSYQGRGQETQYF

V: TRBV10-3
D: TRBD1
J: TRBJ1-5
size: -
DNA: TGTGCCATCAGTGTGGGACAGACGAATCAGCCCCAGCATTTT
CDR3: CAISVGQTNQPQHF

V: TRBV11-3
D: -
J: TRBJ2-7
size: -
DNA: TGTGCCAGCAGCACCCGGAGCGAGCAGTACTTC
CDR3: CASSTRSEQYF

V: TRBV7-8
D: TRBD1
J: TRBJ2-2
size: -
DNA: TGTGCCAGCAGCTTTTCCGGGACAGGAAACACCGGGGAGCTGTTTTTT
CDR3: CASSFSGTGNTGELFF

V: TRBV4-2
D: TRBD2
J: TRBJ2-2
size: -
DNA: TGTGCCAGCAGCCAAGATAATCTAGCGGGCGGCGGGGAGCTGTTTTTT
CDR3: CASSQDNLAGGGELFF

V: TRBV6-5
D: -
J: TRBJ1-5
size: -
DNA: TGTGCCAGCACCCCAGGCGTCAATCAGCCCCAGCATTTT
CDR3: CASTPGVNQPQHF

V: TRBV7-6
D: TRBD2
J: TRBJ2-7
size: -
DNA: TGTGCCAGCAGCTTATCCCCCGGACTAGCGGGAAACGAGCAGTACTTC
CDR3: CASSLSPGLAGNEQYF

V: TRBV7-8
D: TRBD1
J: TRBJ2-3
size: -
DNA: TGTGCCAGCAGCTTAGCAGGGGGCAAGGCAGATACGCAGTATTTT
CDR3: CASSLAGGKADTQYF

V: TRBV27
D: -
J: TRBJ1-6
size: -
DNA: TGTGCCAGCAGTTTATCAGGGGGGGATTCACCCCTCCACTTT
CDR3: CASSLSGGDSPLHF

V: TRBV27
D: -
J: TRBJ1-5
size: few
DNA: TGTGCCAGCAGTCCGTATCGAAGCAATCAGCCCCAGCATTTT
CDR3: CASSPYRSNQPQHF

V: TRBV9
D: -
J: TRBJ1-1
size: -
DNA: TGTGCCAGCAGCGTAGTAAGTGAGGCGTTGAACACTGAAGCTTTCTTT
CDR3: CASSVVSEALNTEAFF

V: TRBV5-8
D: -
J: TRBJ2-5
size: once
DNA: TGTGCCAGCAGCTGGGGGTCCCGAGAGACCCAGTACTTC
CDR3: CASSWGSRETQYF

V: TRBV5-6
D: -
J: TRBJ1-6
size: -
DNA: TGTGCCAGCAGCCCGGACATAATCGGGAATTCACCCCTCCACTTT
CDR3: CASSPDIIGNSPLHF

V: TRBV7-9
D: TRBD1
J: TRBJ2-5
size: -
DNA: TGTGCCAGCAGCCTGGGACAGGGAGAGCAAGAGACCCAGTACTTC
CDR3: CASSLGQGEQETQYF

V: TRBV7-2
D: -
J: TRBJ2-2
size: -
DNA: TGTGCCAGCAGCTTATATGGGGCGAACACCGGGGAGCTGTTTTTT
CDR3: CASSLYGANTGELFF

V: TRBV19
D: -
J: TRBJ2-3
size: -
DNA: TGTGCCAGCGGGCCCGGGGCTGGTACGCAGTATTTT
CDR3: CASGPGAGTQYF

V: TRBV30
D: -
J: TRBJ2-7
size: -
DNA: TGTGCCTGGAGTCCCGGGAAGGAGTTCTTCTCCTACGAGCAGTACTTC
CDR3: CAWSPGKEFFSYEQYF

V: TRBV4-1
D: -
J: TRBJ2-3
size: -
DNA: TGCGCCAGCAGCCAAGAAGGTCGGGCTAGCGAATCCACAGATACGCAGTATTTT
CDR3: CASSQEGRASESTDTQYF

V: TRBV11-2
D: -
J: TRBJ1-6
size: few
DNA: TGTGCCAGCAGCCCTCGCCCCGGGGGAAGCTCCTATAATTCACCCCTCCACTTT
CDR3: CASSPRPGGSSYNSPLHF

V: TRBV19
D: -
J: TRBJ1-3
size: -
DNA: TGTGCCAGTAGTATAGAGGGAAACACCATATATTTT
CDR3: CASSIEGNTIYF

V: TRBV19
D: TRBD1
J: TRBJ1-2
size: -
DNA: TGTGCCAGTAGTGGACAGGGGGCTGGAAACTATGGCTACACCTTC
CDR3: CASSGQGAGNYGYTF

V: TRBV5-5
D: TRBD2
J: TRBJ2-7
size: -
DNA: TGTGCCAGCAGCTTCGGGAGGGGGTACGAGCAGTACTTC
CDR3: CASSFGRGYEQYF

V: TRBV7-8
D: -
J: TRBJ1-5
size: -
DNA: TGTGCCAGCAGCTTAGAGATCAGCCCTAGCAATCAGCCCCAGCATTTT
CDR3: CASSLEISPSNQPQHF

V: TRBV5-6
D: -
J: TRBJ1-2
size: -
DNA: TGTGCCAGCACCCGTCGGGGAGGGCTATATGGCTACACCTTC
CDR3: CASTRRGGLYGYTF

V: TRBV7-3
D: -
J: TRBJ2-3
size: once
DNA: TGTGCCAGCAGCTTAACAGACAGAAGCACAGATACGCAGTATTTT
CDR3: CASSLTDRSTDTQYF

V: TRBV6-1
D: -
J: TRBJ2-7
size: -
DNA: TGTGCCAGCAGTGACGATCCCGGGACTCCTGGCGAGCAGTACTTC
CDR3: CASSDDPGTPGEQYF

V: TRBV6-1
D: -
J: TRBJ2-1
size: -
DNA: TGTGCCAGCAGTGAAGCCCTAGTGGGGGCGACCTACAATGAGCAGTTCTTC
CDR3: CASSEALVGATYNEQFF

V: TRBV7-2
D: TRBD1
J: TRBJ1-4
size: -
DNA: TGTGCCAGCAGCTTAGTGGGACAGGGCTTAGAAAAACTGTTTTTT
CDR3: CASSLVGQGLEKLFF

V: TRBV2
D: -
J: TRBJ2-7
size: -
DNA: TGTGCCAGCAGTCCTCCCACTATATACGAGCAGTACTTC
CDR3: CASSPPTIYEQYF

V: TRBV4-1
D: TRBD2
J: TRBJ2-3
size: few
DNA: TGCGCCAGCAGCCAAGACGGGCTAGCGGGGCAGTATTTT
CDR3: CASSQDGLAGQYF

V: TRBV4-2
D: -
J: TRBJ2-5
size: -
DNA: TGTGCCAGCAGCCAAGTACAGCAGACCGAAGAGACCCAGTACTTC
CDR3: CASSQVQQTEETQYF

V: TRBV7-9
D: TRBD1
J: TRBJ2-3
size: -
DNA: TGTGCCAGCAGCCTAAGGACAGGGCACGCCACAGATACGCAGTATTTT
CDR3: CASSLRTGHATDTQYF

V: TRBV6-5
D: -
J: TRBJ2-3
size: -
DNA: TGTGCCAGCCTACCCGCCTTTAGCACAGATACGCAGTATTTT
CDR3: CASLPAFSTDTQYF